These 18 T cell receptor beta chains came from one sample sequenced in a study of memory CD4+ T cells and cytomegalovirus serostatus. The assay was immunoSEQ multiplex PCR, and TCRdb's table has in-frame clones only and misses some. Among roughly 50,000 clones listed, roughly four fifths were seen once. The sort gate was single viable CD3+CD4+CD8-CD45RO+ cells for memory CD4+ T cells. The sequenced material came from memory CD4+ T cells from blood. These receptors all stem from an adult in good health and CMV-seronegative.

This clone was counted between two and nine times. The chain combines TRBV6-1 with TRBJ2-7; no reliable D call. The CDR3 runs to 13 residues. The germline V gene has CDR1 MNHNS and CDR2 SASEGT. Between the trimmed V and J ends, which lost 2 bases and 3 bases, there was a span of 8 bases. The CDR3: CASSENQDYEQYF. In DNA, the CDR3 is TGTGCCAGCAGTGAAAACCAGGACTACGAGCAGTACTTC.

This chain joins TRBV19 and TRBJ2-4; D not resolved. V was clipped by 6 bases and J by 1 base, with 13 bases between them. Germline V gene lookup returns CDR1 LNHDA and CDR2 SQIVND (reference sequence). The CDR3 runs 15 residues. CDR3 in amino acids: CASSANSGAKNIQYF. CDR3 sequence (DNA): TGTGCCAGTAGCGCCAATTCCGGGGCCAAAAACATTCAGTACTTC.

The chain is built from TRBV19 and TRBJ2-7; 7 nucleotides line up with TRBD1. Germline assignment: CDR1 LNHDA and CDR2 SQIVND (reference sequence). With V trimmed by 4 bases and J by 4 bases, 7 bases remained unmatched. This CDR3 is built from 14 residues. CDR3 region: CASSSRDRRYEQYF. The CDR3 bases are TGTGCCAGTAGTAGCCGGGACAGAAGGTACGAGCAGTACTTC.

CDR3 amino acids: CSVGTSGRGDTQYF. DNA for the CDR3: TGCAGCGTGGGGACTAGCGGGAGGGGCGATACGCAGTATTTT. The V call is TRBV29-1, the J call TRBJ2-3; 16 bases align to TRBD2. CDR3 length: 14 amino acids. V trimming: 6 bases; J trimming: 6 bases; junction bases outside the gene matches: 3. Germline CDR1 and CDR2: SQVTM and ANQGSEA.

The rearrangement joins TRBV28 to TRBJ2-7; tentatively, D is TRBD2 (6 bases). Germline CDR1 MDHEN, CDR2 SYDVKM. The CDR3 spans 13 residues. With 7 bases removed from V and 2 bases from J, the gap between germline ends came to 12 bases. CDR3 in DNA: TGTGCCAGCACGAGAGGGAGGACCTACGAGCAGTACTTC. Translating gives CASTRGRTYEQYF.

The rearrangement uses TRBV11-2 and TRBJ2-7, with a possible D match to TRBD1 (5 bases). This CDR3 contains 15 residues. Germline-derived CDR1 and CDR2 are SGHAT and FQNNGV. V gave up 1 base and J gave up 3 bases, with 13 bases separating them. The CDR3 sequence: CASSLVGRQYYEQYF. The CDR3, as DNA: TGTGCCAGCAGCTTAGTAGGCCGACAGTACTACGAGCAGTACTTC. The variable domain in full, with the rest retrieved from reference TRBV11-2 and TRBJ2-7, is EAGVAQSPRYKIIEKRQSVAFWCNPISGHATLYWYQQILGQGPKLLIQFQNNGVVDDSQLPKDRFSAERLKGVDSTLKIQPAKLEDSAVYLCASSLVGRQYYEQYFGPGTRLTVT.

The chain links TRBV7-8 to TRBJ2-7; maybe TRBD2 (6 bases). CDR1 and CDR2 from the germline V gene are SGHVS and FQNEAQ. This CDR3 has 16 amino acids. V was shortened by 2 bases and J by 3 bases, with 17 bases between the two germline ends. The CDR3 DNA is TGTGCCAGCAGCTTACCGGGACTGTCTGAAAGCTACGAGCAGTACTTC. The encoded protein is CASSLPGLSESYEQYF.

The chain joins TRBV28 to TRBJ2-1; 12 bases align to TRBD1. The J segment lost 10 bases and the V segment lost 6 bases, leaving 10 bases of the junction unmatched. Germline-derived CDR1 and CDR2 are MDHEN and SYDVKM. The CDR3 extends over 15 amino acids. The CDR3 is CASRPSGTGGSEQFF. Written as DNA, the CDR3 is TGTGCCAGCAGGCCCTCCGGGACAGGGGGCAGCGAGCAGTTCTTC.

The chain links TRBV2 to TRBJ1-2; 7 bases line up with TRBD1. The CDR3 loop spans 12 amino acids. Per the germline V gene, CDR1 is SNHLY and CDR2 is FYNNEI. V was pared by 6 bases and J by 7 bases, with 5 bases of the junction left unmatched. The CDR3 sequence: CASSAGGGGYTF. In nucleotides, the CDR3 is TGTGCCAGCAGCGCAGGGGGAGGTGGCTACACCTTC. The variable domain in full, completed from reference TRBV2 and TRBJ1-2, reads EPEVTQTPSHQVTQMGQEVILRCVPISNHLYFYWYRQILGQKVEFLVSFYNNEISEKSEIFDDQFSVERPDGSNFTLKIRSTKLEDSAMYFCASSAGGGGYTFGSGTRLTVV.

The CDR3 DNA sequence: TGTGCCAGCAGTTTTCCGTACTACCGAACTGCCTACGAGCAGTACTTC. This sequence encodes CASSFPYYRTAYEQYF. The genes are TRBV6-6 and TRBJ2-7, with no clear D. CDR3 size: 16 residues. The V gene's germline CDR1 is MNHNY and CDR2 SVGAGI (reference sequence). V was shortened by 4 bases and J by 2 bases, with 18 bases between the two germline ends.

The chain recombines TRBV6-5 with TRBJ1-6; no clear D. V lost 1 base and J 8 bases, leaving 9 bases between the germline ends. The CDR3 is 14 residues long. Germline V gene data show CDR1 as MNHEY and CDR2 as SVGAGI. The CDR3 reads CASSYLGRDSPLHF. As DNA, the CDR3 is TGTGCCAGCAGTTACTTAGGGCGGGATTCACCCCTCCACTTT.

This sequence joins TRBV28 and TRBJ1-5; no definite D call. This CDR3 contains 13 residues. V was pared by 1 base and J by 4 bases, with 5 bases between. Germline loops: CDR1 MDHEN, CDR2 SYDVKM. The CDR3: CASSLSINQPQHF. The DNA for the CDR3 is TGTGCCAGCAGTTTATCCATAAATCAGCCCCAGCATTTT.

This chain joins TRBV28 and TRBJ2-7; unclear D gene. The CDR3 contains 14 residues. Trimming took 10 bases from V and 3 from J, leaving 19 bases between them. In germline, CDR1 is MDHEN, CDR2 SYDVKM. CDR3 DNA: TGTGCCACCGACTCTGCCGGACGGCTCTACGAGCAGTACTTC. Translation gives CATDSAGRLYEQYF.

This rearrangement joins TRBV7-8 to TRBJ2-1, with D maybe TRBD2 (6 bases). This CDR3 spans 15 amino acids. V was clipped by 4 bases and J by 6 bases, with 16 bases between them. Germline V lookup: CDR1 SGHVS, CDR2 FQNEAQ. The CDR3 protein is CASSSGWAGTNEQFF. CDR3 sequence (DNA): TGTGCCAGCAGCTCAGGGTGGGCGGGGACCAATGAGCAGTTCTTC. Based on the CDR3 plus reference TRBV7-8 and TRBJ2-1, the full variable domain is GAGVSQSPRYKVAKRGQDVALRCDPISGHVSLFWYQQALGQGPEFLTYFQNEAQLDKSGLPSDRFFAERPEGSVSTLKIQRTQQEDSAVYLCASSSGWAGTNEQFFGPGTRLTVL.

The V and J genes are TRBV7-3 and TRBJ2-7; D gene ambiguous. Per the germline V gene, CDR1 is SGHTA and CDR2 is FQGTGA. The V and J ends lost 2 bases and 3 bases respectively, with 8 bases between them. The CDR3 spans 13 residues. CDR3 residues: CASSLGTHYEQYF. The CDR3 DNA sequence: TGTGCCAGCAGCTTAGGCACCCACTACGAGCAGTACTTC.

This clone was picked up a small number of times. The CDR3 protein is CASSLALGQTYNEQFF. CDR3 sequence (DNA): TGCGCCAGCAGCTTGGCCCTTGGACAGACCTACAATGAGCAGTTCTTC. The J gene is TRBJ2-1, the V gene TRBV5-1; TRBD1 might be the D (6 bases). This CDR3 has 16 residues. CDR1 is SGHRS, CDR2 YFSETQ, per germline. V was cut by 0 bases and J by 2 bases, with 12 bases left in between.

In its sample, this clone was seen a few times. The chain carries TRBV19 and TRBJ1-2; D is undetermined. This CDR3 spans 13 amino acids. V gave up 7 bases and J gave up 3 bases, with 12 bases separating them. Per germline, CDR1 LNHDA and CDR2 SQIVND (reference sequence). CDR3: CASTSGFDYGYTF. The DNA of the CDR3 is TGTGCCAGTACGTCAGGTTTTGACTATGGCTACACCTTC.

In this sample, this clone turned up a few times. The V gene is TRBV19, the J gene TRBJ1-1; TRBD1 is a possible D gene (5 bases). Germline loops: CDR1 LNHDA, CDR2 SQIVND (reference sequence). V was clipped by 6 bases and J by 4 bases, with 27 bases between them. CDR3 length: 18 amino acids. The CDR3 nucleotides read TGTGCCAGTAGGAAAATTACTGGAGCCTCCAGGGTCGGCACTGAAGCTTTCTTT. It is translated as CASRKITGASRVGTEAFF.